Detailed here is one T cell receptor beta chain. These data originate in a study of blood T cell repertoires in COVID-19. The overall study: Whether acute or convalescent, the COVID-19 samples came from the United States, Italy and Spain. PBMCs, B-cell-depleted T cells, or T cells were the source of the cDNA or gDNA that made up the material.

Sequencing was performed with immunoSEQ multiplex PCR; in TCRdb, only in-frame clones are kept and a portion is missing. The sample has some 390,000 clones; around nine tenths are singletons. The germline V and J ends were trimmed by 6 bases and 0 bases, with 15 bases remaining between them. In germline, CDR1 is LNHDA, CDR2 SQIVND (reference sequence). The CDR3 extends over 16 amino acids. The V gene is TRBV19, the J gene TRBJ1-3, with a tentative D call TRBD1 (6 bases). The clonotype was recovered from a human donor in a cohort sampled during active COVID-19. Sequenced: peripheral blood. This chain's CDR3 is CASSRDTASSGNTIYF. In DNA, the CDR3 is TGTGCCAGTAGCCGGGACACGGCGAGCTCTGGAAACACCATATATTTT.